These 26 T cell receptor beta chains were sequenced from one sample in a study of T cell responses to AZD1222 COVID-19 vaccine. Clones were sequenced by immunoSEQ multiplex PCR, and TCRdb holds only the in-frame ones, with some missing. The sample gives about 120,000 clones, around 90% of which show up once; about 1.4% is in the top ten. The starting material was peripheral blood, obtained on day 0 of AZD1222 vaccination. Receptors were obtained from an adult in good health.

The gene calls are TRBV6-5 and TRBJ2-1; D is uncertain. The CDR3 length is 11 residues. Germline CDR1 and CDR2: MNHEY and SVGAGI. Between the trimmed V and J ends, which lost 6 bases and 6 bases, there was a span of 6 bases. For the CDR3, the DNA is TGTGCCAGCAGGGACCTCAATGAGCAGTTCTTC. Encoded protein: CASRDLNEQFF.

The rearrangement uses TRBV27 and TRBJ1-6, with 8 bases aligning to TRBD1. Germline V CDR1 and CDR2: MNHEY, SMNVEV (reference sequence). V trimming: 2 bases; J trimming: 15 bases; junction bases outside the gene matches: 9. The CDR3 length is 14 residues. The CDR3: CASSLSSRTGNLHF. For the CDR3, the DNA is TGTGCCAGCAGTTTAAGTTCCCGGACAGGGAACCTCCACTTT.

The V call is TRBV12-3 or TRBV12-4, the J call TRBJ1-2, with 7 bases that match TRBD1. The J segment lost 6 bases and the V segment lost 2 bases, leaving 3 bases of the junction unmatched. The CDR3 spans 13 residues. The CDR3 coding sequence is TGTGCCAGCAGTTTAAGACAGGGCGATGGCTACACCTTC. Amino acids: CASSLRQGDGYTF.

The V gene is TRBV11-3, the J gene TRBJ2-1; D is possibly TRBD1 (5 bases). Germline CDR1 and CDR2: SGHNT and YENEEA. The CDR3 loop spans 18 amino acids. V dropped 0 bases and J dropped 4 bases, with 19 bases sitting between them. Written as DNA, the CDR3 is TGTGCCAGCAGCTTAGATCAGGGCTCCACCCGGGTATACAATGAGCAGTTCTTC. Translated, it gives CASSLDQGSTRVYNEQFF.

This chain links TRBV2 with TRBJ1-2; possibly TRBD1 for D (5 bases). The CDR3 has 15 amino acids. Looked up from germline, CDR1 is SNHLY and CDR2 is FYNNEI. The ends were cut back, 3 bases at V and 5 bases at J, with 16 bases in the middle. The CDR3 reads CASSEGSADIYGYTF. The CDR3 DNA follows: TGTGCCAGCAGTGAGGGGTCGGCGGACATTTATGGCTACACCTTC.

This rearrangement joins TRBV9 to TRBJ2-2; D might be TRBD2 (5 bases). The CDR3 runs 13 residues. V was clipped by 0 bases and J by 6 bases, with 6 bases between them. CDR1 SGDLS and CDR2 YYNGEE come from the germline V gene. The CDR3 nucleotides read TGTGCCAGCAGCGTAGACGGGGCCGGGGAGCTGTTTTTT. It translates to CASSVDGAGELFF.

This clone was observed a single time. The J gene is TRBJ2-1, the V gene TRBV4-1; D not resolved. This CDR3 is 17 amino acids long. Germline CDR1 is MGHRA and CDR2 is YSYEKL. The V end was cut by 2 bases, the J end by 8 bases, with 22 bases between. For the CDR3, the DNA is TGCGCCAGCAGCCAACCTTACTCCGGAGCCCTAGTCCATGAGCAGTTCTTC. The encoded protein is CASSQPYSGALVHEQFF.

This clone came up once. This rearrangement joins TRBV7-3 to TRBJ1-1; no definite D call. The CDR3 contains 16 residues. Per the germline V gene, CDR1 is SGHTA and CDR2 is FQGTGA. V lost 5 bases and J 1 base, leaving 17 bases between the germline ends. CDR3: CASSPRPGRKNTEAFF. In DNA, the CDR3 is TGTGCCAGCAGCCCAAGGCCCGGCCGCAAGAACACTGAAGCTTTCTTT.

The CDR3 sequence: CASSSWAGGLYNEQFF. The CDR3 nucleotides are TGCGCCAGCAGCTCGTGGGCGGGCGGGCTCTACAATGAGCAGTTCTTC. The chain has TRBV5-1 and TRBJ2-1; TRBD2 is a possible D gene (5 bases). The CDR3 is 16 amino acids. The germline V gene has CDR1 SGHRS and CDR2 YFSETQ. With 3 bases removed from V and 3 bases from J, the gap between germline ends came to 16 bases.

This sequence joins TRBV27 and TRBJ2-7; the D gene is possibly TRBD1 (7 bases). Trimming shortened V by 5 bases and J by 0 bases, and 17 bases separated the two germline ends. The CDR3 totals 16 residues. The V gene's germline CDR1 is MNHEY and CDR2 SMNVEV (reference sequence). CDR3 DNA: TGTGCCAGCAGTCCACCCGCAGGGGGGAGCTCCTACGAGCAGTACTTC. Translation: CASSPPAGGSSYEQYF.

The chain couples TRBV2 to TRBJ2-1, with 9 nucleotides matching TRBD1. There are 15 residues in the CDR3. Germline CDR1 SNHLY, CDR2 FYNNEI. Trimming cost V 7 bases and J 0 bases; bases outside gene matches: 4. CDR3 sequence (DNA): TGTGCCAGCACGAGACAGGGGGTCTCCTACAATGAGCAGTTCTTC. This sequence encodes CASTRQGVSYNEQFF.

CDR3 loop: CAGAGPTPDTQYF. CDR3 DNA sequence: TGTGCCGGAGCCGGGCCAACGCCAGATACGCAGTATTTT. The rearrangement uses TRBV19 and TRBJ2-3; D gene unclear. The CDR3 loop spans 13 amino acids. Germline V gene lookup returns CDR1 LNHDA and CDR2 SQIVND (reference sequence). V gave up 11 bases and J gave up 4 bases, with 16 bases separating them.

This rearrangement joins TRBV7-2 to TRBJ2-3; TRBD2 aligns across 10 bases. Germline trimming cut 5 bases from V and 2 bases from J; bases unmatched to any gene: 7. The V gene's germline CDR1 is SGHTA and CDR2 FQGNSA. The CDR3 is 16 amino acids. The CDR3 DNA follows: TGTGCCAGCAGCAGCAGGACTAGCGGCCCCACAGATACGCAGTATTTT. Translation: CASSSRTSGPTDTQYF.

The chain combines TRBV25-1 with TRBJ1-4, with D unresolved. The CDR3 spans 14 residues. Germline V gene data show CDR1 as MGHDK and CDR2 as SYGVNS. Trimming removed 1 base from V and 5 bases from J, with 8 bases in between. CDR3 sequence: CASSESRPNEKLFF. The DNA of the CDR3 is TGTGCCAGCAGTGAATCCCGTCCGAATGAAAAACTGTTTTTT.

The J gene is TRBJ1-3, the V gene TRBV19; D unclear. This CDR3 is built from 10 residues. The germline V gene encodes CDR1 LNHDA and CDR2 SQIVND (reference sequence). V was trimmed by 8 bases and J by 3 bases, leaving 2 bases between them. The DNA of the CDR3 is TGTGCCAGTTTTGGAAACACCATATATTTT. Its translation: CASFGNTIYF.

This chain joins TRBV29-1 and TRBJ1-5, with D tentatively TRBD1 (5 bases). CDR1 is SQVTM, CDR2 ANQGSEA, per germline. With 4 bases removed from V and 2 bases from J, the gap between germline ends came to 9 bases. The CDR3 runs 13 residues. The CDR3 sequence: CSVGGQGNQPQHF. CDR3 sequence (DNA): TGCAGCGTTGGCGGACAAGGCAATCAGCCCCAGCATTTT.

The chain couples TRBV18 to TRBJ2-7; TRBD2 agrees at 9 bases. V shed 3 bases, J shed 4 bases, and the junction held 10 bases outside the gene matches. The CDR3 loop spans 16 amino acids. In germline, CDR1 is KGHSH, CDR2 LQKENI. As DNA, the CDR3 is TGTGCCAGCTCACCCGTCGGGGCTAGCGGGATGTACGAGCAGTACTTC. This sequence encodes CASSPVGASGMYEQYF.

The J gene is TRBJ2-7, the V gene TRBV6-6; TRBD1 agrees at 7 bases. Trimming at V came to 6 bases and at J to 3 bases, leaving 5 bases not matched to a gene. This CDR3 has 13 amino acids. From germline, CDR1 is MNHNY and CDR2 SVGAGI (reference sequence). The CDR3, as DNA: TGTGCCAGCAGCTGGGACAGCGGCTACGAGCAGTACTTC. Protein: CASSWDSGYEQYF.

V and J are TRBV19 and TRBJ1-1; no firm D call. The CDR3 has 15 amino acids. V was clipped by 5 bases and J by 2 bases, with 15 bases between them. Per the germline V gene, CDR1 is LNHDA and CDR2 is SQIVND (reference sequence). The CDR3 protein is CASSVGSRPNTEAFF. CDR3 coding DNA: TGTGCCAGTAGTGTCGGGTCCAGGCCTAACACTGAAGCTTTCTTT.

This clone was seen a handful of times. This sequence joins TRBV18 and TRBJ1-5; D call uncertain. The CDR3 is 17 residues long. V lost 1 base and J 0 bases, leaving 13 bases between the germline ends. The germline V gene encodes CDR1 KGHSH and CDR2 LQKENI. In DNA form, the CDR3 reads TGTGCCAGCTCACCACGCCTTGCAGTAAATAGCAATCAGCCCCAGCATTTT. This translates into CASSPRLAVNSNQPQHF.

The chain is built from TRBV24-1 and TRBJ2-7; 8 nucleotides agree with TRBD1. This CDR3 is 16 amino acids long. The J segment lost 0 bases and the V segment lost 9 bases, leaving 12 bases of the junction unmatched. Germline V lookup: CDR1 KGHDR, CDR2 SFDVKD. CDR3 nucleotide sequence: TGTGCCACCCGGAGCGCATACAGGGGGAGCTCCTACGAGCAGTACTTC. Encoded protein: CATRSAYRGSSYEQYF.

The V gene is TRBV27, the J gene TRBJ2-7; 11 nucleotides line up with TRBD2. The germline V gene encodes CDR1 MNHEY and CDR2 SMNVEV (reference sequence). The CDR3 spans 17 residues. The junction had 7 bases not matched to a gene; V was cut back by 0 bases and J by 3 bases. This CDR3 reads CASSLSASGRRGYEQYF. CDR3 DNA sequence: TGTGCCAGCAGTTTATCGGCTAGCGGGAGGAGGGGCTACGAGCAGTACTTC.

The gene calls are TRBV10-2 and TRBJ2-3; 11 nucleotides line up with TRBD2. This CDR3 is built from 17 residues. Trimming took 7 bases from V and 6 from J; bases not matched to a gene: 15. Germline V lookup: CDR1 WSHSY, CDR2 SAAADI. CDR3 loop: CASTMGTSGTRVDTQYF. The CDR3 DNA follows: TGCGCCAGCACCATGGGGACTAGCGGAACCCGGGTGGATACGCAGTATTTT.

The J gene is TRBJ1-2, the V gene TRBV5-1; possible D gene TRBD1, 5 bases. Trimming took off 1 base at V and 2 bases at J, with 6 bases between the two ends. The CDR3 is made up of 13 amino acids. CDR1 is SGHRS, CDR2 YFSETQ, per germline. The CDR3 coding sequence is TGCGCCAGCAGCTTGAAGGGGAACTATGGCTACACCTTC. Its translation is CASSLKGNYGYTF.

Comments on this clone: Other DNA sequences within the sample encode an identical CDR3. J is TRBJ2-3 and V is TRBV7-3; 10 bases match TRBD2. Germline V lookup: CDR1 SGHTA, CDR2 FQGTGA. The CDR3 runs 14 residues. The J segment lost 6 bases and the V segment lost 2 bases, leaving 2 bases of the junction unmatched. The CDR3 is CASSLLAGADTQYF. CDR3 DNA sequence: TGTGCCAGCAGCTTACTAGCGGGAGCGGATACGCAGTATTTT.

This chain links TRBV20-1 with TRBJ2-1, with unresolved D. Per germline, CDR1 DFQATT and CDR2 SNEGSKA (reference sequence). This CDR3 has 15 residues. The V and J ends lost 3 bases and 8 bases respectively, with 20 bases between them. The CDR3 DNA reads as TGCAGTGCTAGTATAGGACCTTCCGCCCGGGATGAGCAGTTCTTC. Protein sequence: CSASIGPSARDEQFF.